This record covers a single TCR beta chain. It has no known antigen specificity. It has no much larger one-base neighbor in the sample; base qualities were not kept. This sample stems from a study of T cell clonotyping in hematopoietic cell transplantation (dated by TCRdb to about 2021). For context, the study as a whole: In the study, over a hundred blood samples were gathered from a few dozen consecutive transplant recipients and their related donors. Recruitment of patients was conducted between 2015 and January 2017, and follow-up was continued until September 2020 or death.

In light of the paper, this sample's time point label describes: 100 days after allo-HCT. Blood from recipients was drawn about 28 days before transplant and again at days 30, 100 and 180 after transplant. Nuclei Lysis Solution was used to extract genomic DNA from fresh or cryopreserved unfractionated peripheral blood mononuclear cells. With the immunoSEQ assay, which is a bias-controlled multiplex PCR relying on V- and J-specific primers, TCR beta CDR3 regions were amplified from genomic DNA. A proprietary barcode and Illumina adapter sequences were added to the CDR3 amplicons in a second PCR step. CDR3 libraries were sequenced on an Illumina MiSeq instrument. For the original study's pipeline: Export and quality control were done with immunoSEQ Analyzer 3.0, while downstream analyses used R Bioconductor and Immunarch. Repertoire metrics were calculated using only productive rearrangements within the normalized downsampled data set. In the normalized cohort, clonotypes with more than 5 templates were defined as pathologically expanded. Repertoire diversity was measured with the Inverse Simpson Index. To capture all clonotypes, the CMV-specificity analyses were run on the non-normalized data set. TCRdb took over this immuneACCESS table, retaining in-frame rearrangements with V and J assigned. Such tables are incomplete; in checked studies, under half of the missing clones stem from an unresolved V gene, and the remainder is unexplained. From that table come the V and J calls and clone size; the DNA was used to work out D and trimming. This sample lists several thousand clones; 97% were detected once. The ten largest clonotypes hold more than 2% of the sample.

Points the paper makes about the study in general: The sample size was limited, and because cells were not sorted, the contributions of CD4 and CD8 repertoires could not be separated. Inverse Simpson Index values from donors and from recipients before transplant predicted broader TCR repertoire diversity after transplant. A decrease in recipient TCR diversity was observed after transplant, and a progressive increase in pathologically expanded clonotypes was seen from day 30 to day 180. Only a small fraction of recipient repertoires overlapped donor repertoires, with over 95% appearing de novo at the given depth.

The clonotype was recovered from a male patient aged 55-69 years who had an allogeneic stem cell transplant from a related donor, so the T cells may come from the graft donor. Some clones in this sample may be carry-over from other donors' samples. Sequenced material: peripheral blood mononuclear cells, taken 100 days after allogeneic stem cell transplant.

For the CDR3, the sequence is CASRRGTGVYEQYF. DNA sequence: TGTGCCAGCAGAAGGGGTACTGGCGTTTACGAGCAGTACTTC. The rearrangement joined TRBV6-5 to TRBJ2-7; tentative D gene TRBD1, with 5 bases matching. V sheds 6 bases and J sheds 4 bases, leaving 16 bases between their ends. The germline V gene specifies MNHEY as CDR1 and SVGAGI as CDR2. The CDR3 contains 14 residues, cysteine and phenylalanine counted. Only CDR3 DNA remains: 42 bases, in frame from the first base.